This TCR beta chain appears in the sequencing data of a study of neoadjuvant anti-PD-1 for oral cavity cancer. The CDR3 consists of 13 residues. The germline V gene has CDR1 MNHNS and CDR2 SASEGT. With 8 bases clipped from V and 5 bases from J, the junction kept 9 bases outside the gene matches. Some clones are missing from TCRdb's copy, which holds only in-frame ones; the method was immunoSEQ multiplex PCR. The sample yields more than 11,000 clones, about 76% seen once. Time point indicated: after neoadjuvant nivolumab, at surgical resection. This clone came up a few times. Sequenced material: PBMCs, taken after nivolumab (anti-PD-1) treatment. The sequence came from a person aged 35-79 years with oral cavity squamous cell carcinoma. This chain uses TRBV6-1 with TRBJ2-7; 7 positions match TRBD2. The CDR3 here is CASSWRTRDEQYF. DNA of the CDR3: TGTGCCAGCTCCTGGCGGACTAGAGACGAGCAGTACTTC.